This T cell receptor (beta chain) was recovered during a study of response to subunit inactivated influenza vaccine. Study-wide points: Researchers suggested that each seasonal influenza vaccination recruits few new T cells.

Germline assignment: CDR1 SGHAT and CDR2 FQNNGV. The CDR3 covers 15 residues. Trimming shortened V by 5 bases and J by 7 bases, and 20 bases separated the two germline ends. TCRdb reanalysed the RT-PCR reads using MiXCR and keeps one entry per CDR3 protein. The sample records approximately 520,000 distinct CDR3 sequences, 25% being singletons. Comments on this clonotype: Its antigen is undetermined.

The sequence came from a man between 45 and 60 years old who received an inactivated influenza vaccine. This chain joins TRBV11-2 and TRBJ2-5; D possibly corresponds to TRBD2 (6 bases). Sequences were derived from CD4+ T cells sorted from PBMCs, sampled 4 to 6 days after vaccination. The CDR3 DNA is TGTGCCAGCAGCCCGCCGGGAGCCTACGGGGGGACCCAGTACTTC. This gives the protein CASSPPGAYGGTQYF.